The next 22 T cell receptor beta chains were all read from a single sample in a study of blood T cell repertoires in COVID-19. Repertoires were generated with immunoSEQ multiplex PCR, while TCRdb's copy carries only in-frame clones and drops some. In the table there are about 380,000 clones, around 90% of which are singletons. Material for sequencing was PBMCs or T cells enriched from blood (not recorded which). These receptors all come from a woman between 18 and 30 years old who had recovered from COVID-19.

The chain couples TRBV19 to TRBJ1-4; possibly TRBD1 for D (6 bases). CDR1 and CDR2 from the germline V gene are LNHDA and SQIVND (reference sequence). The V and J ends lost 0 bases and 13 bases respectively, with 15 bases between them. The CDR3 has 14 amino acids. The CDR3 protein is CASSIDWTDFGLFF. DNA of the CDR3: TGTGCCAGTAGTATAGATTGGACAGACTTTGGACTGTTTTTT.

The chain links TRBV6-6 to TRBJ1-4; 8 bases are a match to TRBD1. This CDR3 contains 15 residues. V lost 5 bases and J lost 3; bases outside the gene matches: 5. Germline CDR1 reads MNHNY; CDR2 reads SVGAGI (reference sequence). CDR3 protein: CASSERDRSNEKLFF. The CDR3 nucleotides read TGTGCCAGCAGTGAGCGGGACAGGTCTAATGAAAAACTGTTTTTT.

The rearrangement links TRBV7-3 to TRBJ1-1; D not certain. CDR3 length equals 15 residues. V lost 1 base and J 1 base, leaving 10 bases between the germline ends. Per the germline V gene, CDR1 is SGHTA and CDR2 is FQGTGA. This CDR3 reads CASSLNAEWNTEAFF. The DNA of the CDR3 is TGTGCCAGCAGCTTAAACGCGGAATGGAACACTGAAGCTTTCTTT.

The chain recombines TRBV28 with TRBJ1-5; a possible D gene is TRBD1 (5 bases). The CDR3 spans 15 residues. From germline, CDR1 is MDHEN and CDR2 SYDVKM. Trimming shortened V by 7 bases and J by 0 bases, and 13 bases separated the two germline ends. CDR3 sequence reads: CASKTAWPSNQPQHF. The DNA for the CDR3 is TGTGCCAGCAAGACAGCGTGGCCTAGCAATCAGCCCCAGCATTTT.

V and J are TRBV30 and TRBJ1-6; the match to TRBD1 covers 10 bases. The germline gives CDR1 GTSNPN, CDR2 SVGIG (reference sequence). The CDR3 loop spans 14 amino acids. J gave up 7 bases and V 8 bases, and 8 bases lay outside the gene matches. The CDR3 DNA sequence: TGTGCCGCCTCACCGGGACAGGGGAATTCACCCCTCCACTTT. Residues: CAASPGQGNSPLHF.

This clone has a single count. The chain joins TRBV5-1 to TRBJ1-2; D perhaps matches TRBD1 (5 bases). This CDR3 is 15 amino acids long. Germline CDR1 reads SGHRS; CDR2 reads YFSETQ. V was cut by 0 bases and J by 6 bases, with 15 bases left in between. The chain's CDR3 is CASSLAGRVENGYTF. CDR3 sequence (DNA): TGCGCCAGCAGCTTGGCAGGGAGGGTAGAGAATGGCTACACCTTC.

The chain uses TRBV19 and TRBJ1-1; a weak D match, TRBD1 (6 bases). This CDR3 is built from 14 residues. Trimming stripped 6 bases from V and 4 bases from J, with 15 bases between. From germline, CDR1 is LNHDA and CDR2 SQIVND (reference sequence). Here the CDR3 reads CASSLRGGGTEAFF. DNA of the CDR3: TGTGCCAGTAGCCTAAGAGGGGGGGGCACTGAAGCTTTCTTT.

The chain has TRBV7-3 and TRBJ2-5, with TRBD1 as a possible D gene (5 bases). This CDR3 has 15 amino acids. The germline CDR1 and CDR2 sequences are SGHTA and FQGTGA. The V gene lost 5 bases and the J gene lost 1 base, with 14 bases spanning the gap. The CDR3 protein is CASSPTPRAQETQYF. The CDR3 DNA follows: TGTGCCAGCAGCCCCACCCCCAGGGCCCAAGAGACCCAGTACTTC. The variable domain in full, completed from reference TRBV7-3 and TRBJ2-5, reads GAGVSQTPSNKVTEKGKYVELRCDPISGHTALYWYRQSLGQGPEFLIYFQGTGAADDSGLPNDRFFAVRPEGSVSTLKIQRTERGDSAVYLCASSPTPRAQETQYFGPGTRLLVL.

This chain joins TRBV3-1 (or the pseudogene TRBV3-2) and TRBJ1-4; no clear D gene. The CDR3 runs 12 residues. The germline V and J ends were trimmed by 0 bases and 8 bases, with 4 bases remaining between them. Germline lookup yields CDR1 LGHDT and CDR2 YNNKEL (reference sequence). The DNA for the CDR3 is TGTGCCAGCAGCCAAGATCGGGAAAAACTGTTTTTT. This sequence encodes CASSQDREKLFF.

The CDR3 DNA sequence: TGTGCCAGCAGCTTAACTGGGGGACAGGGGAACACTGAAGCTTTCTTT. Its protein product is CASSLTGGQGNTEAFF. This chain links TRBV7-3 with TRBJ1-1; 9 bases are shared with TRBD1. This CDR3 region has 16 residues. V was pared by 0 bases and J by 1 base, with 3 bases of the junction left unmatched. From germline, CDR1 is SGHTA and CDR2 FQGTGA.

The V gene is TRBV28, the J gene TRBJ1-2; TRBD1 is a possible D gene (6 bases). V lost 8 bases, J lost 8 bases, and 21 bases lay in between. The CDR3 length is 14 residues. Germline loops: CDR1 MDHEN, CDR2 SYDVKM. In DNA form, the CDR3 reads TGTGCCAGCCAACCGATCGGGGGGGGCAGAGGCTACACCTTC. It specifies CASQPIGGGRGYTF.

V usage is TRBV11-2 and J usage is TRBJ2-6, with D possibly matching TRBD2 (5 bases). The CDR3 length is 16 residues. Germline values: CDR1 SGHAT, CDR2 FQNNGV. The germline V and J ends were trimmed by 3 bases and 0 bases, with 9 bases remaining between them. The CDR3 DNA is TGTGCCAGCAGCTTTACACGGGACTCTGGGGCCAACGTCCTGACTTTC. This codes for CASSFTRDSGANVLTF.

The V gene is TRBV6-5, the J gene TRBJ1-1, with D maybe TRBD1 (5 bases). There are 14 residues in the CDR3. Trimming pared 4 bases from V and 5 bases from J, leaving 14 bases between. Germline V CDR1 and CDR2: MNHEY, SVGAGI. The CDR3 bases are TGTGCCAGCAGTTTAGACAGAGCCCTGACTGAAGCTTTCTTT. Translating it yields CASSLDRALTEAFF.

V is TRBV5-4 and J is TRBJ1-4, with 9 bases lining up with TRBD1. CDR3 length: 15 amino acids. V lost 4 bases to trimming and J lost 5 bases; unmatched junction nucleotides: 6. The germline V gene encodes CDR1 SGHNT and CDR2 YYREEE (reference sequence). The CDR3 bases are TGTGCCAGCAGCCGGACAGGGGTAACAAATGAAAAACTGTTTTTT. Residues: CASSRTGVTNEKLFF.

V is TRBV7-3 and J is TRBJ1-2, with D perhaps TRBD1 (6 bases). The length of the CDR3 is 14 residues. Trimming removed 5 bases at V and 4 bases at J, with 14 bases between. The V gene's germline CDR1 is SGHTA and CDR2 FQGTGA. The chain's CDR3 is CASSATGDSYGYTF. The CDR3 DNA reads TGTGCCAGCAGCGCGACAGGCGACTCCTATGGCTACACCTTC.

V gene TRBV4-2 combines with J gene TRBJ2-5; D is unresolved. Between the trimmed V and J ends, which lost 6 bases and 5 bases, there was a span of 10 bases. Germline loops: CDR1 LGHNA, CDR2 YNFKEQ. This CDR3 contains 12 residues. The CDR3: CASRADTETQYF. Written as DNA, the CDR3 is TGTGCCAGCAGGGCTGACACTGAGACCCAGTACTTC.

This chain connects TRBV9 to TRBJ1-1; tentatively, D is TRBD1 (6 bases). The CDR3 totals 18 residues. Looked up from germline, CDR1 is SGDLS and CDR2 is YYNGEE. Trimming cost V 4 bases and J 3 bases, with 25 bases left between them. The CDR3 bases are TGTGCCAGCAGCCCGGGGAGGGGGGATCGGGCGGTGGACACTGAAGCTTTCTTT. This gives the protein CASSPGRGDRAVDTEAFF.

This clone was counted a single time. The CDR3 loop reads CASSYSGGMGEKLFF. CDR3 nucleotide sequence: TGTGCCAGCAGTTACTCGGGGGGAATGGGTGAAAAACTGTTTTTT. The chain is built from TRBV6-5 and TRBJ1-4, with D possibly matching TRBD1 (5 bases). CDR3 length: 15 residues. Looked up from germline, CDR1 is MNHEY and CDR2 is SVGAGI. Trimming left V 0 bases short and J 7 bases short, with 12 bases between.

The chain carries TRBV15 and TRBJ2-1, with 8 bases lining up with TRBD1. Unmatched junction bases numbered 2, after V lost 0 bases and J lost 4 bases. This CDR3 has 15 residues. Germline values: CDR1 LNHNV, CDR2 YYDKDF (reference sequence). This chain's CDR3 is CATSRDRGQYNEQFF. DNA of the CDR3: TGTGCCACCAGCAGAGACAGGGGGCAGTACAATGAGCAGTTCTTC.

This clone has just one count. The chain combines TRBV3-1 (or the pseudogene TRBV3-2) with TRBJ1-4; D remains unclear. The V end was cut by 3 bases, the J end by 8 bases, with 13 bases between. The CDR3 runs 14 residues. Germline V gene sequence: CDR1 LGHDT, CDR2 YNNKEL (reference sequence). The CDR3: CASSQSGIGEKLFF. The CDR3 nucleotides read TGTGCCAGCAGCCAGTCAGGAATTGGCGAAAAACTGTTTTTT.

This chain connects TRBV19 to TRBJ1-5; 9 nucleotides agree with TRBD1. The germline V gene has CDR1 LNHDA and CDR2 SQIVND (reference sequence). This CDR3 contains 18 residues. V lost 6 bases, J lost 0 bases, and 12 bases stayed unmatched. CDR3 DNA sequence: TGTGCCAGTAGCCGAAGGACAGGGGTGTACTTTAGCAATCAGCCCCAGCATTTT. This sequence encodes CASSRRTGVYFSNQPQHF.

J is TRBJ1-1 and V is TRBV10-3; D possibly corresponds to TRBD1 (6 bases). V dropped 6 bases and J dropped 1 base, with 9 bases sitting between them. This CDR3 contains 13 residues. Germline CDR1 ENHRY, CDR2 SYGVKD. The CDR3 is CAISLDRNTEAFF. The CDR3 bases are TGTGCCATCAGCCTGGACAGGAACACTGAAGCTTTCTTT.